One and the same sample provided the 9 T cell receptor beta chains below, sequenced in a study. TCRdb reanalysed the RT-PCR reads using MiXCR and keeps one entry per CDR3 protein. The sample yields roughly 1,400 distinct CDR3 sequences, 30% to 35% seen once. The sample comprised memory CD4+ T cells from salivary gland. These receptors were collected from a female donor with primary Sjogren's syndrome.

This clonotype is deemed medium-sized. The V and J genes are TRBV5-1 and TRBJ2-1; D perhaps matches TRBD1 (6 bases). The CDR3 consists of 13 residues. With 5 bases removed from V and 8 bases from J, the gap between germline ends came to 14 bases. CDR1 is SGHRS and CDR2 is YFSETQ in the germline V gene. For the CDR3, the DNA is TGCGCCAGCAGAGAATCAGGGGATGATGAGCAGTTCTTC. Its translation: CASRESGDDEQFF.

Judged by abundance, this clonotype is medium-sized. V is TRBV9 and J is TRBJ2-2; D is undetermined. This CDR3 is built from 13 residues. Trimming removed 2 bases at V and 2 bases at J, with 4 bases between. Germline V gives CDR1 SGDLS, CDR2 YYNGEE. The CDR3 loop is CASSVPNTGELFF. The CDR3 DNA sequence: TGTGCCAGCAGCGTTCCTAACACCGGGGAGCTGTTTTTT. Using reference TRBV9 and TRBJ2-2 for the parts outside the CDR3, the full variable domain is DSGVTQTPKHLITATGQRVTLRCSPRSGDLSVYWYQQSLDQGLQFLIQYYNGEERAKGNILERFSAQQFPDLHSELNLSSLELGDSALYFCASSVPNTGELFFGEGSRLTVL.

V and J are TRBV12-3 or TRBV12-4 and TRBJ1-5; D may be TRBD1 (6 bases). V was trimmed by 7 bases and J by 0 bases, leaving 31 bases between them. The CDR3 is made up of 21 amino acids. CDR3 sequence (DNA): TGTGCCAGCACCGAGGAGGGGGGGAACAACCGTGTGGGATATAGCAATCAGCCCCAGCATTTT. Its translation is CASTEEGGNNRVGYSNQPQHF.

This sequence joins TRBV6-5 and TRBJ1-1; the D gene is possibly TRBD1 (5 bases). Germline V gene data show CDR1 as MNHEY and CDR2 as SVGAGI. The CDR3 is 15 residues long. V was clipped by 0 bases and J by 3 bases, with 11 bases between them. The CDR3 DNA sequence: TGTGCCAGCAGTTACTCAAGTCAGGGAGACACTGAAGCTTTCTTT. As protein: CASSYSSQGDTEAFF.

In its sample, this clonotype ranks as large. CDR3 DNA: TGTGCCAGCAAACAAGCGGGGGCCAACACCGGGGAGCTGTTTTTT. Encoded protein: CASKQAGANTGELFF. The chain is built from TRBV12-3 or TRBV12-4 and TRBJ2-2, with 8 bases lining up with TRBD2. CDR3 size: 15 residues. Trimming cost V 7 bases and J 2 bases; bases outside gene matches: 6.

In its sample, this clonotype ranks as medium-sized (0.01 to 0.1%). Its ends do not fully match the called genes, so a read error is possible. The chain couples TRBV20-1 to TRBJ2-5; D remains ambiguous. The germline V gene has CDR1 DFQATT and CDR2 SNEGSKA (reference sequence). The CDR3 has 10 residues. The CDR3 spells CSVRPETQYF. For the CDR3, the DNA is TGCAGTGTTAGACCAGAGACCCAGTACTTC.

Within the sample, this clonotype is large. The J gene is TRBJ2-3, the V gene TRBV5-1, with D uncertain. Trimming took 0 bases from V and 0 from J, leaving 5 bases between them. This CDR3 is built from 14 residues. CDR1 and CDR2 (germline): SGHRS, YFSETQ. CDR3 sequence: CASSLAGSTDTQYF. In nucleotides, the CDR3 is TGCGCCAGCAGCTTGGCGGGCAGCACAGATACGCAGTATTTT.

The gene calls are TRBV7-2 and TRBJ2-5; 10 positions match TRBD2. Germline CDR1 reads SGHTA; CDR2 reads FQGNSA. CDR3 length equals 16 residues. After removal of 1 base from V and 4 bases from J, the junction contained 6 bases not matched to a gene. CDR3 bases: TGTGCCAGCAGCTTAGGGCTTCAGCGGGGGGGAGAGACCCAGTACTTC. It yields the protein CASSLGLQRGGETQYF.

The chain has TRBV6-1 and TRBJ2-7; 7 bases are shared with TRBD1. This CDR3 has 14 residues. Germline V gene lookup returns CDR1 MNHNS and CDR2 SASEGT. Germline trimming cut 1 base from V and 5 bases from J; bases unmatched to any gene: 5. CDR3 nucleotide sequence: TGTGCCAGCAGTGAAGGCCGGACAGGCAACGAGCAGTACTTC. Translating it yields CASSEGRTGNEQYF.